This TCR beta chain was found in a study of T-cell reconstitution after alpha-beta-depleted transplantation in children. The TCRbeta library incorporated unique molecular identifiers. TCRdb processed the PCR reads anew with MiXCR; each CDR3 protein has one entry. The repertoire has hundreds of thousands of distinct CDR3 sequences, about a sixth of them found once; the top ten carry around 28%. Study-level findings and limits: About two months after transplant, alpha-beta T cells reportedly came from several hundred expanded graft clones.

The CDR3 spans 15 residues. Germline CDR1 and CDR2: SGHRS and YFSETQ. J gave up 0 bases and V 2 bases, and 5 bases lay outside the gene matches. A few counts support this clonotype. Its antigen is still unknown. The receptor's source is a boy younger than two who had a stem cell transplant for Wiskott-Aldrich syndrome, so the T cells may come from the graft donor. The J gene is TRBJ2-7, the V gene TRBV5-1; 7 nucleotides agree with TRBD1. The material was PBMCs, mostly from graft donor cells, obtained 360 days after TCRalphabeta/CD19-depleted stem cell transplant. The CDR3 sequence is CASSFETGLSYEQYF. The CDR3 coding sequence is TGCGCCAGCAGCTTCGAGACAGGGCTCTCCTACGAGCAGTACTTC.